Listed here are 25 T cell receptor beta chains from one sample, sequenced in a study of T-cell memory formation after mild COVID-19. TCRdb used MiXCR to reprocess the 5' RACE reads, holding one entry per CDR3 protein. Of hundreds of thousands of distinct CDR3 sequences in the sample, around a quarter are singletons; the top ten hold 9.5% to 15%. Sequences were obtained from PBMCs or a T cell subset sorted from them (not recorded which). Receptor source: an adult woman who had mild COVID-19 (a few samples of this study predate the infection). Cell type and time point are not known.

The chain joins TRBV7-6 to TRBJ2-7; 7 bases are shared with TRBD2. This CDR3 is built from 18 residues. Germline lookup yields CDR1 SGHVS and CDR2 FNYEAQ. The V gene end was trimmed by 5 bases and the J gene end by 7 bases; junction bases not matched to a gene: 23. CDR3 DNA: TGTGCCAGCAGCCCATCATACGGGGCTAGCGGAACGACTGTGGAGCAGTACTTC. This gives the protein CASSPSYGASGTTVEQYF. Combining the CDR3 with reference TRBV7-6 and TRBJ2-7 gives the whole variable domain GAGVSQSPRYKVTKRGQDVALRCDPISGHVSLYWYRQALGQGPEFLTYFNYEAQQDKSGLPNDRFSAERPEGSISTLTIQRTEQRDSAMYRCASSPSYGASGTTVEQYFGPGTRLTVT.

V and J are TRBV28 and TRBJ1-5; the D gene is possibly TRBD1 (6 bases). Germline assignment: CDR1 MDHEN and CDR2 SYDVKM. Deletions cut 6 bases from V and 6 bases from J, with 21 bases between. The CDR3 consists of 16 residues. The CDR3 coding sequence is TGTGCCAGCAGCCGGGTCGGGGGCGCAAAGAGTCAGCCCCAGCATTTT. Translation gives CASSRVGGAKSQPQHF.

V usage is TRBV15 and J usage is TRBJ2-6; weak D call: TRBD1 (5 bases). Germline CDR1 LNHNV, CDR2 YYDKDF (reference sequence). The CDR3 sequence is 16 residues long. The V and J ends lost 5 bases and 4 bases respectively, with 15 bases between them. For the CDR3, the DNA is TGTGCCACCAGCTCGGTACAGGTCTCCGGGGCCAACGTCCTGACTTTC. This gives the protein CATSSVQVSGANVLTF.

This clonotype was seen repeatedly, ten times or more. The genes are TRBV12-3 or TRBV12-4 and TRBJ2-2; maybe TRBD2 (5 bases). This CDR3 is 14 amino acids long. The V gene lost 6 bases and the J gene lost 0 bases, with 8 bases spanning the gap. DNA for the CDR3: TGTGCCAGCAGATCCGGGGCGAACACCGGGGAGCTGTTTTTT. Protein: CASRSGANTGELFF.

This clonotype has only a few counts. This rearrangement joins TRBV7-2 to TRBJ2-3, with D possibly being TRBD2 (6 bases). CDR1 and CDR2 (germline): SGHTA, FQGNSA. This CDR3 is 17 amino acids long. With 0 bases removed from V and 0 bases from J, the gap between germline ends came to 13 bases. CDR3 DNA: TGTGCCAGCAGCTTAGCCCCCCTAGCGACTAGCACAGATACGCAGTATTTT. Its translation: CASSLAPLATSTDTQYF.

The sample holds a few counts of this clonotype. The rearrangement uses TRBV15 and TRBJ2-2; possible D gene TRBD2, 6 bases. This CDR3 has 15 residues. From germline, CDR1 is LNHNV and CDR2 YYDKDF (reference sequence). The V end lost 3 bases, the J end lost 0 bases, and 8 bases lay between the germline ends. CDR3 sequence (DNA): TGTGCCACCAGCAGCAGGACTACGAACACCGGGGAGCTGTTTTTT. Its protein product is CATSSRTTNTGELFF.

The rearrangement joins TRBV14 to TRBJ2-1; no clear D. Germline lookup yields CDR1 SGHDN and CDR2 FVKESK. The CDR3 has 13 residues. The V and J ends lost 1 base and 4 bases respectively, with 5 bases between them. The chain's CDR3 is CASSQVWYNEQFF. As DNA, the CDR3 is TGTGCCAGCAGCCAAGTTTGGTACAATGAGCAGTTCTTC.

The chain links TRBV30 to TRBJ2-2, with D unclear. The germline V gene has CDR1 GTSNPN and CDR2 SVGIG (reference sequence). CDR3 length: 15 amino acids. The V and J ends lost 3 bases and 4 bases respectively, with 15 bases between them. The DNA of the CDR3 is TGTGCCTGGAGACCCAGATCAGGACCCACCGGGGAGCTGTTTTTT. Translating it yields CAWRPRSGPTGELFF.

The sample holds many counts of this clonotype. The gene calls are TRBV4-1 and TRBJ2-5, with 9 bases fitting TRBD1. The CDR3 is 16 amino acids. Trimming cost V 0 bases and J 2 bases; bases outside gene matches: 4. CDR1 and CDR2 from the germline V gene are MGHRA and YSYEKL. As DNA, the CDR3 is TGCGCCAGCAGCCAAGAACAGACAGGGGGTCAAGAGACCCAGTACTTC. This translates into CASSQEQTGGQETQYF.

The rearrangement joins TRBV24-1 to TRBJ2-1; D gene ambiguous. V gave up 4 bases and J gave up 0 bases, with 18 bases separating them. This CDR3 spans 18 amino acids. Germline V CDR1 and CDR2: KGHDR, SFDVKD. The CDR3 DNA reads TGTGCCACCAGTGAACCCCCGGGCTCAATAAGCTCCTACAATGAGCAGTTCTTC. This gives the protein CATSEPPGSISSYNEQFF.

This clonotype was counted many times. The rearrangement uses TRBV15 and TRBJ2-1; 9 positions agree with TRBD2. V trimming: 0 bases; J trimming: 7 bases; junction bases outside the gene matches: 13. The germline V gene has CDR1 LNHNV and CDR2 YYDKDF (reference sequence). The CDR3 extends over 18 amino acids. The CDR3 DNA sequence: TGTGCCACCAGCAGAGATAGACGCGGGGGGGCCGGGAAAAATGAGCAGTTCTTC. Translating gives CATSRDRRGGAGKNEQFF.

This chain connects TRBV27 to TRBJ2-2; D unresolved. CDR3 length: 15 amino acids. Trimming took off 6 bases at V and 6 bases at J, with 17 bases between the two ends. In germline, CDR1 is MNHEY, CDR2 SMNVEV (reference sequence). The chain's CDR3 is CASSRRHRAAGELFF. The CDR3 region has the DNA TGTGCCAGCAGCCGTAGACACCGAGCAGCCGGGGAGCTGTTTTTT.

This clonotype occurred many times. The chain uses TRBV6-4 and TRBJ2-3; 11 bases line up with TRBD2. The CDR3 covers 17 residues. Trimming cost V 0 bases and J 1 base; bases outside gene matches: 3. CDR1 is MRHNA, CDR2 SNTAGT, per germline. The CDR3 coding sequence is TGTGCCAGCAGTGACTCCGCGACTAGCGGGGGCACAGATACGCAGTATTTT. This gives the protein CASSDSATSGGTDTQYF.

The CDR3 DNA is TGTGCCAGTAGTATAGTGAGCCGAGGACTAGCGGGATTGCCCTACGAGCAGTACTTC. This gives the protein CASSIVSRGLAGLPYEQYF. The rearrangement uses TRBV19 and TRBJ2-7; TRBD2 matches 12 bases. The V and J ends lost 1 base and 2 bases, in that order; junction bases with no gene match: 12. The length of the CDR3 is 19 residues. CDR1 and CDR2 from the germline V gene are LNHDA and SQIVND (reference sequence). Using reference TRBV19 and TRBJ2-7 for the parts outside the CDR3, the full variable domain is DGGITQSPKYLFRKEGQNVTLSCEQNLNHDAMYWYRQDPGQGLRLIYYSQIVNDFQKGDIAEGYSVSREKKESFPLTVTSAQKNPTAFYLCASSIVSRGLAGLPYEQYFGPGTRLTVT.

The chain links TRBV4-1 to TRBJ2-1, with 7 bases fitting TRBD2. The CDR3 runs 16 residues. V lost 1 base, J lost 6 bases, and 9 bases stayed unmatched. The germline V gene has CDR1 MGHRA and CDR2 YSYEKL. CDR3 sequence (DNA): TGCGCCAGCAGCCAAGTCGTATCGGGCGGGGGCAATGAGCAGTTCTTC. This gives the protein CASSQVVSGGGNEQFF.

The gene calls are TRBV10-3 and TRBJ2-7, with D unclear. CDR1 and CDR2 (germline): ENHRY, SYGVKD. V gave up 7 bases and J gave up 0 bases, with 7 bases separating them. The length of the CDR3 is 12 residues. DNA of the CDR3: TGTGCCATCACAGACGGCTCCTACGAGCAGTACTTC. It codes for CAITDGSYEQYF.

This chain links TRBV7-2 with TRBJ2-1; 9 bases align to TRBD2. This CDR3 region has 16 residues. The trim removed 3 bases at V and 0 bases at J, leaving 3 bases unmatched. Germline loops: CDR1 SGHTA, CDR2 FQGNSA. CDR3 in DNA: TGTGCCAGCAGCTTGTCGCGGGGGGGCTCCTACAATGAGCAGTTCTTC. Protein: CASSLSRGGSYNEQFF.

V usage is TRBV7-9 and J usage is TRBJ2-2; tentatively, D is TRBD1 or TRBD2 (5 bases each). The CDR3 totals 16 residues. CDR1 is SEHNR and CDR2 is FQNEAQ in the germline V gene (reference sequence). With 3 bases removed from V and 3 bases from J, the gap between germline ends came to 14 bases. The CDR3 sequence is CASSFLGDPYTGELFF. The CDR3 DNA is TGTGCCAGCAGCTTTCTCGGGGACCCCTACACCGGGGAGCTGTTTTTT.

This chain joins TRBV29-1 and TRBJ2-2; the D gene is possibly TRBD1 (7 bases). CDR1 and CDR2 from the germline V gene are SQVTM and ANQGSEA. This CDR3 contains 15 residues. Trimming stripped 7 bases from V and 6 bases from J, with 21 bases between. CDR3 amino acids: CSATRAGGYSGELFF. Written as DNA, the CDR3 is TGCAGCGCCACTCGTGCAGGGGGGTATTCCGGGGAGCTGTTTTTT.

The chain carries TRBV6-5 and TRBJ2-1, with D unresolved. This CDR3 spans 12 amino acids. The V end lost 2 bases, the J end lost 9 bases, and 8 bases lay between the germline ends. CDR1 is MNHEY and CDR2 is SVGAGI in the germline V gene. The chain's CDR3 is CASSYVGSEQFF. The CDR3 region has the DNA TGTGCCAGCAGTTACGTTGGAAGTGAGCAGTTCTTC.

The chain combines TRBV4-3 with TRBJ2-1; no reliable D call. CDR1 is LGHNA, CDR2 YSLEER, per germline. This CDR3 contains 13 residues. V was pared by 0 bases and J by 8 bases, with 8 bases between. CDR3 in amino acids: CASSQDSGDEQFF. Written as DNA, the CDR3 is TGCGCCAGCAGCCAAGATTCTGGGGATGAGCAGTTCTTC.

V usage is TRBV27 and J usage is TRBJ2-1; 8 nucleotides line up with TRBD1. Per germline, CDR1 MNHEY and CDR2 SMNVEV (reference sequence). CDR3 length equals 17 residues. V gave up 5 bases and J gave up 1 base; unmatched junction bases: 10. CDR3: CASSPIIQGASYNEQFF. Written as DNA, the CDR3 is TGTGCCAGCAGTCCAATCATTCAGGGGGCTTCCTACAATGAGCAGTTCTTC.

This clonotype was found once. The J gene is TRBJ2-7, the V gene TRBV12-3 or TRBV12-4, with 15 bases aligning to TRBD2. With V trimmed by 5 bases and J by 1 base, 3 bases remained unmatched. The CDR3 is made up of 16 amino acids. The CDR3 DNA reads as TGTGCCAGCAGTAGAGGGACTAGCGGGAGGTCCTACGAGCAGTACTTC. Encoded protein: CASSRGTSGRSYEQYF.

The rearrangement uses TRBV24-1 and TRBJ1-2; 9 nucleotides agree with TRBD1. The CDR3 totals 14 residues. The germline V gene has CDR1 KGHDR and CDR2 SFDVKD. The V gene end was trimmed by 5 bases and the J gene end by 4 bases; junction bases not matched to a gene: 4. Here the CDR3 DNA reads TGTGCCACCAGTGGGACAGGGGCGATCTATGGCTACACCTTC. This codes for CATSGTGAIYGYTF.

The sample holds a few counts of this clonotype. The chain is built from TRBV20-1 and TRBJ2-3, with 9 bases lining up with TRBD1. This CDR3 has 15 residues. CDR1 and CDR2 from the germline V gene are DFQATT and SNEGSKA (reference sequence). With V trimmed by 7 bases and J by 6 bases, 14 bases remained unmatched. The CDR3 DNA sequence: TGCAGTGTCGTCCAAAGCGGGACAGGGATCGATACGCAGTATTTT. Protein product: CSVVQSGTGIDTQYF.